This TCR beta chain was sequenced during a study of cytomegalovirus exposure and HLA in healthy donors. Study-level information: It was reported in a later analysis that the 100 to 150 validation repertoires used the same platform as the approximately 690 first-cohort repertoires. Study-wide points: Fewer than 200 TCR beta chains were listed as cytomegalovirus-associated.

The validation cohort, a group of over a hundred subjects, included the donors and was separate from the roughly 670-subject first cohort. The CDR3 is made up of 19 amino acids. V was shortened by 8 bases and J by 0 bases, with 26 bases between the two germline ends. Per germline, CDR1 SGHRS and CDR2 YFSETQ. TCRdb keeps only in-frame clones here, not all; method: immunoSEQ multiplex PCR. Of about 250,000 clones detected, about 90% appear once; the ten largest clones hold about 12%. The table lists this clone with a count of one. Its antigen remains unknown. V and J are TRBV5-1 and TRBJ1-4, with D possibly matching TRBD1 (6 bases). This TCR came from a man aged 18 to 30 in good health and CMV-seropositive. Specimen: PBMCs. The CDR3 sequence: CARKPETRGVSSTNEKLFF. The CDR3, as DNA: TGCGCCAGGAAACCGGAGACCAGGGGCGTTTCTTCAACTAATGAAAAACTGTTTTTT.